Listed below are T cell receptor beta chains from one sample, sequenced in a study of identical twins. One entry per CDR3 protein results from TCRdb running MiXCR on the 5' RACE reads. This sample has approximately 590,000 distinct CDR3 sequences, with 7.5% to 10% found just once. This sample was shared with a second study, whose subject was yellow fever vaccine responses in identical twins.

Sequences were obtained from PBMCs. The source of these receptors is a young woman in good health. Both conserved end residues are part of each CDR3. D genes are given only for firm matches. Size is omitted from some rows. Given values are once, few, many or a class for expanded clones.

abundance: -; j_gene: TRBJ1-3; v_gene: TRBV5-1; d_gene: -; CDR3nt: TGCGCCAGCAGCTTGGAAATACCCACCTCTGGAAACACCATATATTTT; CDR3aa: CASSLEIPTSGNTIYF
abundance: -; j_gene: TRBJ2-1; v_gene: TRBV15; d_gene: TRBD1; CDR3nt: TGTGCCACCAGCAGAACCCGGGACAGAAGATACAATGAGCAGTTCTTC; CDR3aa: CATSRTRDRRYNEQFF
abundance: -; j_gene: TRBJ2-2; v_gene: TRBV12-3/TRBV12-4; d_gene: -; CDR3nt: TGTGCCAGCAAAGACGTGCAGGAGCTGTTTTTT; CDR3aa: CASKDVQELFF
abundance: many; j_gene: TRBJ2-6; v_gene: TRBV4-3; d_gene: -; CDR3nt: TGCGCCAGCAGCCAAGATATTTTGGGGACTGGGGCCAACGTCCTGACTTTC; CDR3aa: CASSQDILGTGANVLTF
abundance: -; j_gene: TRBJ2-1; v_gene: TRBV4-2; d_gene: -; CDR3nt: TGTGCCAGCAGCCAAGAAAATAATTTGGAGGTCCACCCCTACAATGAGCAGTTCTTC; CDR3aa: CASSQENNLEVHPYNEQFF
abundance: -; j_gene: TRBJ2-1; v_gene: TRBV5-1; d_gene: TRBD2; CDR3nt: TGCGCCAGCAGCTCTAGCGGGAATGAGCAGTTCTTC; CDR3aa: CASSSSGNEQFF
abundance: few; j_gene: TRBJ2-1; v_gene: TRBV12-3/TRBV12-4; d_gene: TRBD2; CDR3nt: TGTGCCAGCAGTTTAATCAACGGGGGGGCCAATGAGCAGTTCTTC; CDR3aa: CASSLINGGANEQFF
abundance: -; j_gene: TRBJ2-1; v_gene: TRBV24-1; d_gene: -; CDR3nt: TGTGCCACCAGTATATCGGGGAGCTCCTACAATGAGCAGTTCTTC; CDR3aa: CATSISGSSYNEQFF
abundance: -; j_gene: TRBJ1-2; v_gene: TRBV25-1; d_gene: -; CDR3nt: TGTGCCAGCAGTGACTTAAAGGATGGCTACACCTTC; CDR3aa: CASSDLKDGYTF
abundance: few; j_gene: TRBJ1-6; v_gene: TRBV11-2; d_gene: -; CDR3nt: TGTGCCAGCAGCCCAGGACAGTTAGGGAATTCACCCCTCCACTTT; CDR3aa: CASSPGQLGNSPLHF
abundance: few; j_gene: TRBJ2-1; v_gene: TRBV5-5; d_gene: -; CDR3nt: TGTGCCAGCAGCAAACAGTACAATGAGCAGTTCTTC; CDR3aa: CASSKQYNEQFF
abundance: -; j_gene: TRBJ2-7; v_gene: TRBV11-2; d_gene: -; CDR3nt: TGTGCCAGCAGCTTACAAGGGGACGGGTACGAGCAGTACTTC; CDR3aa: CASSLQGDGYEQYF
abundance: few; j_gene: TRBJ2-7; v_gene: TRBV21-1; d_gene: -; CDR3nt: TGTGCCAGCAGCCCTCCGGGACAGGGGGAGCAGTACTTC; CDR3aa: CASSPPGQGEQYF
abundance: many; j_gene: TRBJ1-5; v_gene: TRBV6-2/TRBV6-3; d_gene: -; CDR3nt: TGTGCCAGCAGTTCAAGCCCCGACGGGACGGAGCCCCAGCATTTT; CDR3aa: CASSSSPDGTEPQHF